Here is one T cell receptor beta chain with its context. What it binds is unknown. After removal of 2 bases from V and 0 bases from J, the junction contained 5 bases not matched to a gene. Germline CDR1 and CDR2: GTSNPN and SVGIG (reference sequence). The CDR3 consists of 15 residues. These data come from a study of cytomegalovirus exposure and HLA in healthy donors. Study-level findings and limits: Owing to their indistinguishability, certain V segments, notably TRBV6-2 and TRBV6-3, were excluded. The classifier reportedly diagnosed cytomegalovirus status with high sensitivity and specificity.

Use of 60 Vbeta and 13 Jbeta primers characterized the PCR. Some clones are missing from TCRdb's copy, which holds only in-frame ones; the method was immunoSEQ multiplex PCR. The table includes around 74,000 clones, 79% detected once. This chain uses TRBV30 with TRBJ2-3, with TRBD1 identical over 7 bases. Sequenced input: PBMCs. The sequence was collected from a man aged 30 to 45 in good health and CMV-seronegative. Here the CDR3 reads CAWSSQGLSTDTQYF. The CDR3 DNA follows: TGTGCCTGGAGTTCACAGGGGCTTAGCACAGATACGCAGTATTTT.